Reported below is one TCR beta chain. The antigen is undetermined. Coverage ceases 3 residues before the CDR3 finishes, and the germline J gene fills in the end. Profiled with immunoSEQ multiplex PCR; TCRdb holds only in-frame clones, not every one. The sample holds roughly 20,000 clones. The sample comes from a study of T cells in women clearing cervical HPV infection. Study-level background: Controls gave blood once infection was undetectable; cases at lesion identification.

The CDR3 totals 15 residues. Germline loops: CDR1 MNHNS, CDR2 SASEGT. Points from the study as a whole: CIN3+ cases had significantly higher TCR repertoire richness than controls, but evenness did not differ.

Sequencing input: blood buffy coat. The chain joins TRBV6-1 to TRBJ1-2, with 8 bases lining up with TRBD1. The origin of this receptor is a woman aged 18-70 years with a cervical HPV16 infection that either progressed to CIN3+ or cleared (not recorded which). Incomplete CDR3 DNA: TGTGCCAGCAGTGACCAGGACAGGGCACCGAATGAC. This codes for CASSDQDRAPND. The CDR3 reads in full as CASSDQDRAPNDYTF.